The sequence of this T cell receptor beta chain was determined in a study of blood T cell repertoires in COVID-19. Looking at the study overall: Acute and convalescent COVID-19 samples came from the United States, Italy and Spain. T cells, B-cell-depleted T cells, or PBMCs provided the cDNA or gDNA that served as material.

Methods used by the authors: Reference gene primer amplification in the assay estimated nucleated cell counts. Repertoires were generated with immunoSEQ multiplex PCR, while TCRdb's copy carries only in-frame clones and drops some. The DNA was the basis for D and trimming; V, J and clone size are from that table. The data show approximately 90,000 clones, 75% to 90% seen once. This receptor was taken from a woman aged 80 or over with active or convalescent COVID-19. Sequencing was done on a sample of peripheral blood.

The DNA of the CDR3 is TGTGCCAGCAGTGAAGCGCCCTTCGGGGACACTGAAGCTTTCTTT. Translating gives CASSEAPFGDTEAFF. This chain connects TRBV2 to TRBJ1-1; no clear D gene. The CDR3 has 15 amino acids. The V gene lost 0 bases and the J gene lost 3 bases, with 11 bases spanning the gap. Germline lookup yields CDR1 SNHLY and CDR2 FYNNEI.